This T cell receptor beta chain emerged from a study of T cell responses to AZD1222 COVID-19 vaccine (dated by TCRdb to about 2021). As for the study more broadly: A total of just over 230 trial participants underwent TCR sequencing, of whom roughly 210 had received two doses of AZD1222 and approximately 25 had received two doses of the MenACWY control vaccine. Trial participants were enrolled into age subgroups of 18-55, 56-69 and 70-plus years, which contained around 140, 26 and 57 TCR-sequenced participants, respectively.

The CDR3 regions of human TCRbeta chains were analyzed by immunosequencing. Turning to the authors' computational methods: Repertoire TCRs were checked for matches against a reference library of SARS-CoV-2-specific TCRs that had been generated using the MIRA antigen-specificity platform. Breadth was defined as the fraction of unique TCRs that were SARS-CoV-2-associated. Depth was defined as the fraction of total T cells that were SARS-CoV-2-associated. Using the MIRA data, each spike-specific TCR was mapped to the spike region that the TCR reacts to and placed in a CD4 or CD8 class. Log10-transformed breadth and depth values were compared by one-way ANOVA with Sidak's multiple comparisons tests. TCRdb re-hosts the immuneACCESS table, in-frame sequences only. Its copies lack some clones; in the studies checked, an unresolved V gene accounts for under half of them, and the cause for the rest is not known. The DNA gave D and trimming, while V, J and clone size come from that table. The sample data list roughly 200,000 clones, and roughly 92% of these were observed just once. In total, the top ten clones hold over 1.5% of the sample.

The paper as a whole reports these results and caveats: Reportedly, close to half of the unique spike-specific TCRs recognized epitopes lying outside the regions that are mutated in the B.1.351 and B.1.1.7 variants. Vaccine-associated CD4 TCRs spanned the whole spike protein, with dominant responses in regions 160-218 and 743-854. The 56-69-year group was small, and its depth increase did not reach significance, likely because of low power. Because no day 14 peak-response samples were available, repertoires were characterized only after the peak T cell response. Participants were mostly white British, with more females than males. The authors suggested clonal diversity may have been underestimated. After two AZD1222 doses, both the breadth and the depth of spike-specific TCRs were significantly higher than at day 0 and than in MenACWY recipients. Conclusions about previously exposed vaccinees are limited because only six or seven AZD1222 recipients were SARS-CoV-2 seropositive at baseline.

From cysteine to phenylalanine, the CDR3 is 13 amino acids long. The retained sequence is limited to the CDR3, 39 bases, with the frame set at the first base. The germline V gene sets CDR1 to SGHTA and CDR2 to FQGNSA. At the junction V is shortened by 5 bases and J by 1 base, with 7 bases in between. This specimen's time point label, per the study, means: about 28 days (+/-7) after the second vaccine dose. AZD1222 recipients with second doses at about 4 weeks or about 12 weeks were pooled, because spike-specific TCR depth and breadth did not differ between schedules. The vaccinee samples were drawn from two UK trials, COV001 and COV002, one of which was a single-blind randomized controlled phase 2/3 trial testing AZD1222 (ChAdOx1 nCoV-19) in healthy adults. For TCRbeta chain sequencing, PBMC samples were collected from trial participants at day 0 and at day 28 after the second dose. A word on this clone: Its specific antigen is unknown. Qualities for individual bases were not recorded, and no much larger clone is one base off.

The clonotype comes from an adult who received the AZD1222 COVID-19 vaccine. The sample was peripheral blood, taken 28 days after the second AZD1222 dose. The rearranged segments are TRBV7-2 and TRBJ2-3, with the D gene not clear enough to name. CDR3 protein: CASSAQGTDTQYF. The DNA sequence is TGTGCCAGCAGCGCGCAGGGCACAGATACGCAGTATTTT.